This TCR beta chain was found in a study of cytomegalovirus exposure and HLA in healthy donors. General observations from the study: According to the study, 160 or so TCR beta chains were cytomegalovirus-associated.

On this clone itself: The antigen is undetermined.

With 60 Vbeta and 13 Jbeta primers, the PCR was carried out. The repertoire was sequenced with immunoSEQ multiplex PCR; TCRdb's copy has only in-frame clones and lacks some. The data contain 90,000 to 100,000 clones, roughly four fifths of them seen just once; the ten biggest clones take up around 19%. The receptor comes from a woman aged 60-75 years in good health and CMV-seropositive. The sequenced sample consisted of PBMCs.

CDR3 bases: TGCGCCAGCCACCTCACCGGCCAGCGGGGAGATAGTTACGAGCAGTACTTC. It is translated as CASHLTGQRGDSYEQYF. This chain uses TRBV4-1 with TRBJ2-7; 7 positions match TRBD2. J gave up 4 bases and V 8 bases, and 20 bases lay outside the gene matches. The CDR3 totals 17 residues. CDR1 is MGHRA and CDR2 is YSYEKL in the germline V gene.